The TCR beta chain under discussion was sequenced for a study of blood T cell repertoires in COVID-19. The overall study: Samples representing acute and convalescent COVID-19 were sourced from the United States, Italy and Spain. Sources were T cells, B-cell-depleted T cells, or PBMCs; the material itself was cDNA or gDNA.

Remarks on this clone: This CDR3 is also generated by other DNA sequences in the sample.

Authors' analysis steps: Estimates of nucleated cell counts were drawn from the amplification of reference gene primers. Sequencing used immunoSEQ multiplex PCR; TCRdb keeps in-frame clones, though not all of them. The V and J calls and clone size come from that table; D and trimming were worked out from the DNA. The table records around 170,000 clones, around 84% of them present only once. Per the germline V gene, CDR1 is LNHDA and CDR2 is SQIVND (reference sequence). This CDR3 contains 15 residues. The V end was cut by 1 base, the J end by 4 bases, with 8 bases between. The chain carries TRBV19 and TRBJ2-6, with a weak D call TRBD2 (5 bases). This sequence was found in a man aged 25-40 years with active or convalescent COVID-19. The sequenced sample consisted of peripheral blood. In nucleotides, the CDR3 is TGTGCCAGTAGTATAGGCGGGTCCGGGGCCAACGTCCTGACTTTC. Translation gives CASSIGGSGANVLTF.